This TCR beta chain was observed in a study of cytomegalovirus exposure and HLA in healthy donors. The PCR had 60 Vbeta and 13 Jbeta primers. Libraries were prepared by immunoSEQ multiplex PCR; TCRdb keeps only in-frame clonotypes and omits some of them. The repertoire has around 150,000 clones, more than 75% of them found once; the top ten carry around 9.8%. About this clone: No antigen is known for it.

Points from the study as a whole: Immune exposure data for these donors was limited to CMV serostatus. Whilst most TCR sequences proved rare, a subset of public TCRs occurred across many donors. It was reported in a later analysis that an Asian-associated ancestry cluster showed fewer N-insertions than the approximately 670-donor mean.

CDR1 and CDR2 (germline): SQVTM, ANQGSEA. The CDR3 totals 13 residues. Deletions cut 7 bases from V and 1 base from J, with 13 bases between. The sequenced sample consisted of PBMCs. The TCR sequence derives from a man aged 18 to 29 in good health and CMV-seropositive. The chain carries TRBV29-1 and TRBJ1-1; possibly TRBD1 for D (5 bases). The CDR3 loop reads CSARRGGNTEAFF. CDR3 nucleotides: TGCAGCGCTCGCCGGGGGGGGAACACTGAAGCTTTCTTT.